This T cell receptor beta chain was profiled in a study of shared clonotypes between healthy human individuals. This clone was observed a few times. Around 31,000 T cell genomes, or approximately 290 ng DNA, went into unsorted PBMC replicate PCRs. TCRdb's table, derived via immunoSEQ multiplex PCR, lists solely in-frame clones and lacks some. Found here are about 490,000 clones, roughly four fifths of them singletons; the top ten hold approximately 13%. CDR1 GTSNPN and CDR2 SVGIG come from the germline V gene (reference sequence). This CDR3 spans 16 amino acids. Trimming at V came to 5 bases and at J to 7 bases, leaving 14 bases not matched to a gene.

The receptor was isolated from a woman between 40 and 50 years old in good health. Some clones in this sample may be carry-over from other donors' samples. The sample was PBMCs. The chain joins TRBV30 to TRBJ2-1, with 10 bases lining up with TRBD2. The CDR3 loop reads CAWWLKKREGLNEQFF. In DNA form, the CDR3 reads TGTGCCTGGTGGCTGAAAAAGCGGGAGGGCCTTAATGAGCAGTTCTTC. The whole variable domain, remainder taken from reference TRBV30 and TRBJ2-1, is SQTIHQWPATLVQPVGSPLSLECTVEGTSNPNLYWYRQAAGRGLQLLFYSVGIGQISSEVPQNLSASRPQDRQFILSSKKLLLSDSGFYLCAWWLKKREGLNEQFFGPGTRLTVL.